This T cell receptor beta chain was documented in a study of a mutant IDH1 vaccine in newly diagnosed glioma. The overall study: Most patients had radiochemotherapy with temozolomide before enrollment; others had one alone.

Time point described: baseline, week 1 (first vaccination visit). The sample's treatment: pre-vaccination baseline after standard-of-care therapy. Germline-derived CDR1 and CDR2 are LNHNV and YYDKDF (reference sequence). CDR3 length: 13 residues. V gave up 9 bases and J gave up 0 bases, with 6 bases separating them. Sequencing was performed with immunoSEQ multiplex PCR; in TCRdb, only in-frame clones are kept and a portion is missing. The sample lists 35,000 to 40,000 clones; roughly 92% were seen once. The specimen comprised PBMCs, sampled from a glioma patient treated with radiotherapy, temozolomide or both. This chain links TRBV15 with TRBJ2-6; D ambiguous. This TCR was sampled from a man between 18 and 29 years old with glioma. The CDR3 spells CATQLSGANVLTF. The CDR3 DNA is TGTGCCACTCAGCTCTCTGGGGCCAACGTCCTGACTTTC.